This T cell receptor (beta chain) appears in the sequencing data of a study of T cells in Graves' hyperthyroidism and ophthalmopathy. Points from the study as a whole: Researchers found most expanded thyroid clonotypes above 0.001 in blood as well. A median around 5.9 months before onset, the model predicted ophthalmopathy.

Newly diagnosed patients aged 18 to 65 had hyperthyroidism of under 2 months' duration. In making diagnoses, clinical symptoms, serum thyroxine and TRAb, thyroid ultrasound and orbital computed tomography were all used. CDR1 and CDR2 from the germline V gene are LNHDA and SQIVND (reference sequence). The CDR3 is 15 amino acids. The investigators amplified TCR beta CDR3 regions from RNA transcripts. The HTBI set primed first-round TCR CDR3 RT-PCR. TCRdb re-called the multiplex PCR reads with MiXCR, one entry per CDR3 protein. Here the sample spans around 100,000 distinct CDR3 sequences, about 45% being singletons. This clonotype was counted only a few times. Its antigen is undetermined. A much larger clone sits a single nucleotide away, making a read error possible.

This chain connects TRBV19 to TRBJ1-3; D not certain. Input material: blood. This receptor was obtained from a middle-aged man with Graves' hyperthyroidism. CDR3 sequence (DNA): TGTGCCAGTAGAAGCGGTCCGAGCTCTGGAAGCACCATATATTTT. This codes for CASRSGPSSGSTIYF.